This TCR beta chain came from a study of spatial heterogeneity in lung cancer. Study outcomes and limitations: Nonsynonymous mutations, ubiquitous and regional, were tracked respectively by counts of ubiquitous and regional expanded TCRs. Expanded alpha and beta TCR counts within tumors tracked tumor mutation counts.

This clonotype has at least ten counts. The target antigen is unknown. The junction shows a germline mismatch at one end, possibly a read error. The CDR3 has 12 residues. Looked up from germline, CDR1 is MDHEN and CDR2 is SYDVKM. Time point described: sample taken at primary tumor resection. Patients with untreated early-stage non-small cell lung cancer, numbering 72, were the donors. TCRdb reprocessed the 5' RACE reads with MiXCR, giving one entry per CDR3 protein. The sample holds about 8,000 distinct CDR3 sequences, around 9.6% seen once. The genes are TRBV28 and TRBJ1-5; D not resolved. Sequencing used lung tumor tissue, obtained at surgery. This receptor was obtained from a male donor with early-stage non-small cell lung cancer. This chain's CDR3 is CASGLGRQPQHF. CDR3 DNA: TGTGCCAGCGGTTTGGGCCGACAGCCCCAGCATTTT.